This T cell receptor (beta chain) comes out of a study of liver allograft versus peripheral blood T cells. For the study at large: T cell receptor repertoires in transplanted livers were compared with those in recipients' peripheral blood. Study-wide results and caveats: Reported data describe T cell receptor repertoires within liver allografts as differing from those in peripheral blood.

This clonotype was seen many times. Antigen specificity is unknown. Trimming took off 10 bases at V and 8 bases at J, with 23 bases between the two ends. There are 14 residues in the CDR3. Germline V gene lookup returns CDR1 MNHEY and CDR2 SVGAGI. TCRdb re-derived calls from the reads in MiXCR, one entry per CDR3 protein. The profile shows 5,000 to 6,500 distinct CDR3 sequences, roughly a sixth of them singletons. This chain uses TRBV6-5 with TRBJ1-2; D call uncertain. The receptor was derived from a human patient who had a liver transplant. The T cells may come from the graft donor. The CDR3 loop is CATAWATWEGGYTF. In DNA, the CDR3 is TGTGCCACCGCCTGGGCGACCTGGGAGGGAGGCTACACCTTC.